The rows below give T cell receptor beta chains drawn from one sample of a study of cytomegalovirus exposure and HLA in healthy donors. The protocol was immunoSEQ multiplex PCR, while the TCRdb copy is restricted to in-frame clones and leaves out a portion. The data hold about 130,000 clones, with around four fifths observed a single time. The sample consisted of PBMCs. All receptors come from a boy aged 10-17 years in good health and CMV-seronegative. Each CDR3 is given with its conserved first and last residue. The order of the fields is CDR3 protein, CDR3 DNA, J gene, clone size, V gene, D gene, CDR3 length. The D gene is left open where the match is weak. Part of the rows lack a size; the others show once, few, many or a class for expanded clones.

CDR3: CASSTGQGNMNTEAFF; DNA: TGCGCCAGCAGCACCGGACAGGGGAACATGAACACTGAAGCTTTCTTT; J: TRBJ1-1; size: .; V: TRBV5-1; D: TRBD1; length: 16
CDR3: CASSPSGGWVNQPQHF; DNA: TGTGCCAGCAGCCCCTCGGGGGGGTGGGTAAATCAGCCCCAGCATTTT; J: TRBJ1-5; size: .; V: TRBV7-8; D: .; length: 16
CDR3: CASSYGTSGADTQYF; DNA: TGTGCCAGCAGCTATGGGACTAGCGGAGCCGATACGCAGTATTTT; J: TRBJ2-3; size: .; V: TRBV7-9; D: TRBD2; length: 15
CDR3: CASSGTHSYEQYF; DNA: TGTGCCAGCAGTGGGACACACTCCTACGAGCAGTACTTC; J: TRBJ2-7; size: .; V: TRBV25-1; D: .; length: 13
CDR3: CASSVQGGNTEAFF; DNA: TGTGCCAGCAGCGTACAAGGGGGGAACACTGAAGCTTTCTTT; J: TRBJ1-1; size: .; V: TRBV9; D: .; length: 14
CDR3: CASSPRTQSTTDTQYF; DNA: TGTGCCAGCAGCCCTAGGACTCAATCCACCACAGATACGCAGTATTTT; J: TRBJ2-3; size: .; V: TRBV11-2; D: .; length: 16
CDR3: CASSPGTLGWGNQPQHF; DNA: TGTGCCAGCAGCCCAGGGACACTCGGGTGGGGGAATCAGCCCCAGCATTTT; J: TRBJ1-5; size: .; V: TRBV7-8; D: .; length: 17
CDR3: CASSPGGTASGSYNEQFF; DNA: TGTGCCAGCAGCCCAGGAGGGACTGCCAGTGGCTCCTACAATGAGCAGTTCTTC; J: TRBJ2-1; size: .; V: TRBV7-9; D: .; length: 18
CDR3: CASSQGASGSQQFF; DNA: TGTGCCAGCAGCCAAGGGGCAAGCGGGAGTCAGCAGTTCTTC; J: TRBJ2-1; size: once; V: TRBV4-2; D: TRBD2; length: 14
CDR3: CASSPAPGLTQETQYF; DNA: TGTGCCAGCAGCCCAGCTCCGGGACTAACCCAAGAGACCCAGTACTTC; J: TRBJ2-5; size: once; V: TRBV27; D: TRBD2; length: 16
CDR3: CSARDMTEAFF; DNA: TGCAGTGCTAGAGATATGACTGAAGCTTTCTTT; J: TRBJ1-1; size: .; V: TRBV20-1; D: .; length: 11
CDR3: CASSFTRGTNGELFF; DNA: TGTGCCAGCAGCTTCACCAGGGGGACGAACGGGGAGCTGTTTTTT; J: TRBJ2-2; size: .; V: TRBV11-1; D: TRBD1; length: 15
CDR3: CASSSSKQGAGDTQYF; DNA: TGTGCCAGCAGCTCTTCCAAACAGGGGGCGGGAGATACGCAGTATTTT; J: TRBJ2-3; size: .; V: TRBV7-9; D: TRBD1; length: 16
CDR3: CASSLGLSNYGYTF; DNA: TGTGCCAGCAGCTTGGGGCTCTCTAACTATGGCTACACCTTC; J: TRBJ1-2; size: once; V: TRBV5-4; D: .; length: 14
CDR3: CASSTNTLGTEAFF; DNA: TGTGCCAGTAGTACAAATACCCTAGGAACTGAAGCTTTCTTT; J: TRBJ1-1; size: .; V: TRBV19; D: .; length: 14
CDR3: CSVGQGGGQPQHF; DNA: TGCAGCGTGGGACAGGGGGGGGGTCAGCCCCAGCATTTT; J: TRBJ1-5; size: .; V: TRBV29-1; D: TRBD1; length: 13
CDR3: CASSPGLAPETQYF; DNA: TGTGCCAGCAGCCCCGGGCTAGCACCAGAGACCCAGTACTTC; J: TRBJ2-5; size: .; V: TRBV27; D: .; length: 14
CDR3: CASSKVSVNEQFF; DNA: TGTGCCAGCAGCAAAGTTAGCGTCAATGAGCAGTTCTTC; J: TRBJ2-1; size: .; V: TRBV21-1; D: .; length: 13
CDR3: CARSQDRATPFGTEAFF; DNA: TGTGCCAGAAGCCAAGACAGGGCAACACCTTTCGGCACTGAAGCTTTCTTT; J: TRBJ1-1; size: .; V: TRBV5-3; D: TRBD1; length: 17
CDR3: CASMGWTGKAFF; DNA: TGTGCCAGCATGGGATGGACGGGGAAAGCTTTCTTT; J: TRBJ1-1; size: .; V: TRBV2; D: .; length: 12
CDR3: CASSWTGDNEQFF; DNA: TGCGCCAGCAGCTGGACAGGGGACAATGAGCAGTTCTTC; J: TRBJ2-1; size: .; V: TRBV5-1; D: TRBD1; length: 13
CDR3: CASSPLAGGFSYNEQFF; DNA: TGTGCCAGCAGCCCACTAGCGGGAGGGTTCTCCTACAATGAGCAGTTCTTC; J: TRBJ2-1; size: .; V: TRBV11-1; D: TRBD2; length: 17
CDR3: CASDGQGKDTQYF; DNA: TGTGCCAGTGATGGACAGGGTAAAGATACGCAGTATTTT; J: TRBJ2-3; size: .; V: TRBV19; D: TRBD1; length: 13
CDR3: CASSARGQENTEAFF; DNA: TGTGCCAGCAGCGCCCGGGGACAGGAGAACACTGAAGCTTTCTTT; J: TRBJ1-1; size: .; V: TRBV7-9; D: TRBD1; length: 15
CDR3: CATRGGGSQPQHF; DNA: TGTGCCACCAGGGGGGGCGGGAGTCAGCCCCAGCATTTT; J: TRBJ1-5; size: .; V: TRBV15; D: .; length: 13
CDR3: CASSLESPRMGYTF; DNA: TGTGCCAGCAGCTTGGAATCCCCCAGGATGGGCTACACCTTC; J: TRBJ1-2; size: .; V: TRBV5-4; D: .; length: 14
CDR3: CASRTTGVETGELFF; DNA: TGTGCCAGCCGGACGACAGGGGTGGAGACCGGGGAGCTGTTTTTT; J: TRBJ2-2; size: few; V: TRBV19; D: TRBD1; length: 15
CDR3: CASSPRGRGMNTEAFF; DNA: TGTGCCAGCAGTCCCAGGGGGCGCGGAATGAACACTGAAGCTTTCTTT; J: TRBJ1-1; size: once; V: TRBV27; D: TRBD1; length: 16
CDR3: CASSPRAYEQYF; DNA: TGTGCCAGCAGTCCACGAGCCTACGAGCAGTACTTC; J: TRBJ2-7; size: .; V: TRBV6-5; D: .; length: 12
CDR3: CAWSDSGTYTGELFF; DNA: TGTGCCTGGAGTGATAGCGGGACCTACACCGGGGAGCTGTTTTTT; J: TRBJ2-2; size: .; V: TRBV30; D: TRBD2; length: 15
CDR3: CASSEGGGEASF; DNA: TGCGCCAGCAGCGAGGGGGGGGGTGAAGCTTCCTTT; J: TRBJ1-1; size: .; V: TRBV5-1; D: .; length: 12
CDR3: CASSLQRTVYFSNTEAFF; DNA: TGTGCCAGCAGCCTACAACGGACAGTTTATTTTTCGAACACTGAAGCTTTCTTT; J: TRBJ1-1; size: .; V: TRBV5-4; D: .; length: 18
CDR3: CASSQVALAGGYEQYF; DNA: TGCGCCAGCAGCCAAGTGGCCCTAGCGGGGGGTTACGAGCAGTACTTC; J: TRBJ2-7; size: .; V: TRBV4-1; D: TRBD2; length: 16
CDR3: CASSLTEERTSRNEQYF; DNA: TGTGCCAGCAGCCTCACTGAGGAGAGGACTAGTCGAAACGAGCAGTACTTC; J: TRBJ2-7; size: .; V: TRBV9; D: TRBD2; length: 17
CDR3: CASSSSGRAGNDEQFF; DNA: TGTGCCAGTAGTTCTAGCGGGAGGGCCGGAAATGATGAGCAGTTCTTC; J: TRBJ2-1; size: .; V: TRBV19; D: TRBD2; length: 16
CDR3: CASSLSGKPQHF; DNA: TGTGCCAGCAGCTTATCGGGTAAGCCCCAGCATTTT; J: TRBJ1-5; size: .; V: TRBV7-9; D: .; length: 12
CDR3: CASRARGSGNTIYF; DNA: TGTGCCAGCAGGGCACGGGGATCTGGAAACACCATATATTTT; J: TRBJ1-3; size: .; V: TRBV27; D: .; length: 14
CDR3: CASSAWDSQNIQYF; DNA: TGTGCCAGCAGCGCTTGGGACAGCCAAAACATTCAGTACTTC; J: TRBJ2-4; size: few; V: TRBV7-9; D: TRBD1; length: 14